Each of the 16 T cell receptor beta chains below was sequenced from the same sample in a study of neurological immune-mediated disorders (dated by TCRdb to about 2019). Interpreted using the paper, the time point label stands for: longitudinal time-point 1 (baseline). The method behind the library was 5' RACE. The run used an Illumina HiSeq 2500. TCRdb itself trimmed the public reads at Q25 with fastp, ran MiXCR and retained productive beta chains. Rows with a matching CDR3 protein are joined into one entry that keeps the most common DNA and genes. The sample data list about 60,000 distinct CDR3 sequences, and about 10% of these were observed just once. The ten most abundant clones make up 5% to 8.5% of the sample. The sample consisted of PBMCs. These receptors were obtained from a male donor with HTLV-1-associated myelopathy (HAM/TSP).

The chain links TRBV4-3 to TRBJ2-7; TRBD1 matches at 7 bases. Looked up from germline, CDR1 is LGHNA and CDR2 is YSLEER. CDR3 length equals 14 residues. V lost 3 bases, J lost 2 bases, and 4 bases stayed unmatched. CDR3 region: CASSQETGAYEQYF. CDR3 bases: TGCGCCAGCAGCCAGGAAACAGGGGCCTACGAGCAGTACTTC.

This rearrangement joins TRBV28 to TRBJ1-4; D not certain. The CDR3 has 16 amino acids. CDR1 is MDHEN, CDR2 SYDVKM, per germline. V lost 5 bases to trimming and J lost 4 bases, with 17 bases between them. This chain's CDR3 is CASSPSGRGINEKLFF. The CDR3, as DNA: TGTGCCAGCAGTCCCAGCGGACGTGGCATTAATGAAAAACTGTTTTTT.

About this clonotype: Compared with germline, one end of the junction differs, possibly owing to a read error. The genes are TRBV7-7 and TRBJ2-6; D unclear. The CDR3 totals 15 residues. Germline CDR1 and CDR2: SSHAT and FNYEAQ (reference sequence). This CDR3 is CASSSTDSGANVLTF. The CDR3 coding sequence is TGTGCTAGCAGCTCTACGGACTCTGGGGCCAACGTCCTGACTTTC.

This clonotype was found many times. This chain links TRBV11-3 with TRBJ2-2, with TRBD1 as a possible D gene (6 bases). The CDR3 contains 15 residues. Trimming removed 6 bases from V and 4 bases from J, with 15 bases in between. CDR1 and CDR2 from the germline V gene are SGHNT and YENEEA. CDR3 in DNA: TGTGCCAGCAGTCCTATGACAGGAAGCACCGGGGAGCTGTTTTTT. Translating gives CASSPMTGSTGELFF.

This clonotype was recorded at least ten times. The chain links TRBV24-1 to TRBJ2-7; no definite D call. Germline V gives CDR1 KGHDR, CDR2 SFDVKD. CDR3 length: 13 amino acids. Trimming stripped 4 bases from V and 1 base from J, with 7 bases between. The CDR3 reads CATSDKFSYEQYF. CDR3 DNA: TGTGCCACCAGTGACAAGTTTTCCTACGAGCAGTACTTC.

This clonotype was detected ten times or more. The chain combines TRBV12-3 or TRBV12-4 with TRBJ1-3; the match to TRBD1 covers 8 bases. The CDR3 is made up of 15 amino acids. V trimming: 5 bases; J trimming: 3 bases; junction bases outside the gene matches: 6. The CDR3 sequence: CASSTTGVYGNTIYF. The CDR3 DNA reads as TGTGCCAGCAGTACGACAGGGGTTTATGGAAACACCATATATTTT.

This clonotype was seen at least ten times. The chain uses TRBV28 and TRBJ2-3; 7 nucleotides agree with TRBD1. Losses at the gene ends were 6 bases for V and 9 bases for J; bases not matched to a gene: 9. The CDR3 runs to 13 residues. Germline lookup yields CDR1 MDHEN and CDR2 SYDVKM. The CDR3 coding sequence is TGTGCCAGCAGCGGGACAAGGGGGCGCACGCAGTATTTT. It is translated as CASSGTRGRTQYF.

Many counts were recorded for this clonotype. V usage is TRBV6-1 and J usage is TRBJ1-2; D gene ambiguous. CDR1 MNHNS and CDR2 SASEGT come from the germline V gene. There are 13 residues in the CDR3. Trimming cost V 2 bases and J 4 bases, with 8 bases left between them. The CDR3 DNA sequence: TGTGCCAGCAGTGAAAGTAACGGCTATGGCTACACCTTC. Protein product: CASSESNGYGYTF.

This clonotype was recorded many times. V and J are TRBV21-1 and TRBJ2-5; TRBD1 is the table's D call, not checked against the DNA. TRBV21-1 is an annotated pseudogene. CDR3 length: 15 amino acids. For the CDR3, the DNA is TGTGCCAGCGGAACCGACAGGGAGGTAGGAGAGACCCAGTACTTC. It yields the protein CASGTDREVGETQYF.

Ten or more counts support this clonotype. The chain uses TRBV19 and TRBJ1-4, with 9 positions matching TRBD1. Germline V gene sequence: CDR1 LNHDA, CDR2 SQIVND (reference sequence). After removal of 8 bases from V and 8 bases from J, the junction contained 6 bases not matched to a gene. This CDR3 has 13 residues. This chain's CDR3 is CASLGTGKEKLFF. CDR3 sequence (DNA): TGTGCCAGTCTCGGGACAGGGAAAGAAAAACTGTTTTTT.

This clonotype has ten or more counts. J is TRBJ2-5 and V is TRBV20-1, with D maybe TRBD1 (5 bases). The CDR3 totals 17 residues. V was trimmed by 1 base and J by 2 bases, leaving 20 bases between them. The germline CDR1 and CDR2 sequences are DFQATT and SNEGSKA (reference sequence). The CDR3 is CSARVAGSWGRQETQYF. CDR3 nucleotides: TGCAGTGCTAGAGTTGCAGGGTCGTGGGGTAGGCAAGAGACCCAGTACTTC.

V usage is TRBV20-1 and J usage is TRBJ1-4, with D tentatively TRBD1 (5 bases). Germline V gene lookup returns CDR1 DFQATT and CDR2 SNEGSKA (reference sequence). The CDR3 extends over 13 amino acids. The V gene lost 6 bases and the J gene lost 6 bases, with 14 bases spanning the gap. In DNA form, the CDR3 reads TGCAGTGCAGCAGGGTTGATGCATGAAAAACTGTTTTTT. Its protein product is CSAAGLMHEKLFF.

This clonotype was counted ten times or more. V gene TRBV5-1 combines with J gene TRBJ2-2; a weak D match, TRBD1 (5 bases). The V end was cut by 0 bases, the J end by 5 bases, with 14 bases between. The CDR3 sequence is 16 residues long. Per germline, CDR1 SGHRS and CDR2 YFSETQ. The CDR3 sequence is CASSLVPGSLTGELFF. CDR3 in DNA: TGCGCCAGCAGCTTGGTACCAGGGTCCCTGACCGGGGAGCTGTTTTTT.

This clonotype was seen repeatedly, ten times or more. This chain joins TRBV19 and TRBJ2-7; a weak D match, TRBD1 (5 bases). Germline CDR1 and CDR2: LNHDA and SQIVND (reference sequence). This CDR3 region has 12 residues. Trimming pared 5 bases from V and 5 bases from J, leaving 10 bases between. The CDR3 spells CASSSSTDEQYF. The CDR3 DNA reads TGTGCCAGTAGTTCATCGACAGACGAGCAGTACTTC. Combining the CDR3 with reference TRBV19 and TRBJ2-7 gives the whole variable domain DGGITQSPKYLFRKEGQNVTLSCEQNLNHDAMYWYRQDPGQGLRLIYYSQIVNDFQKGDIAEGYSVSREKKESFPLTVTSAQKNPTAFYLCASSSSTDEQYFGPGTRLTVT.

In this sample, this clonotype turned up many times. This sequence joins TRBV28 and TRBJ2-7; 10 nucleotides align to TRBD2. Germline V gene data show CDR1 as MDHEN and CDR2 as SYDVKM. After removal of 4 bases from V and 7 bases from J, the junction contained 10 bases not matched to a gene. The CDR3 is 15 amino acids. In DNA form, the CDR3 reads TGTGCCAGCAGTTCTAGCGGGGGCGTCTACGAGGAGCAGTACTTC. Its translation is CASSSSGGVYEEQYF.

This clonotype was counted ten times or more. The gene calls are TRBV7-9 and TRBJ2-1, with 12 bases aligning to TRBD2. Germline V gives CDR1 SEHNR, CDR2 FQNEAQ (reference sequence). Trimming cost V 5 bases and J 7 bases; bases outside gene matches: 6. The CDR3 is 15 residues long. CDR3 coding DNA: TGTGCCAGCAGCCAGGGACTAGCGGGCAGGAATGAGCAGTTCTTC. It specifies CASSQGLAGRNEQFF.